Many counts were recorded for the clone carrying this T cell receptor (beta chain). Its antigen is as yet unknown. CDR3 regions were amplified by Arm-PCR using iRepertoire HTBI primers to build TCR beta libraries. Per the authors' pipeline: The identification of about 66 TRBV and some 15 TRBJ segments was made across samples. TCRdb used MiXCR to reprocess the multiplex PCR reads, holding one entry per CDR3 protein. These V and J calls are TCRdb output, not the study's own analysis. The sample has around 470,000 distinct CDR3 sequences, around 15% seen once; the top ten hold approximately 19%. The time point was: newly diagnosed GD, antithyroid drugs for less than 3 months. Extracted PBMC RNA gave rise to the TCR library. These data belong to a study of regulatory T cells in long-lasting Graves disease. Overall study findings and caveats: The TCR repertoire of persistent Graves' patients was less diverse than that of newly diagnosed ones.

CDR1 and CDR2 from the germline V gene are MNHEY and SVGAGI. Trimming took 0 bases from V and 2 from J, leaving 11 bases between them. CDR3 length equals 15 residues. This sample also appeared in a second study, on T cells in Graves' hyperthyroidism and ophthalmopathy. In that study: A set of HTBI primers served as the primers for a first-round RT-PCR of the TCR CDR3.

The clonotype was recovered from a woman aged 45 to 65 with Graves disease. Sequenced material: peripheral blood mononuclear cells (PBMCs), taken at new diagnosis, from a patient treated with antithyroid drugs. The chain employs TRBV6-5 and TRBJ2-7; D is undetermined. The CDR3 is CASSYSAAQPYEQYF. CDR3 bases: TGTGCCAGCAGTTACTCGGCAGCCCAACCCTACGAGCAGTACTTC.